The 8 T cell receptor beta chains below all came from one sample that was sequenced in a study of early T cells in non-severe SARS-CoV-2 infection. TCRdb reprocessed the 5' RACE reads with MiXCR, giving one entry per CDR3 protein. The sample shows approximately 90,000 distinct CDR3 sequences, more than 9.5% of them seen only once. The sample was whole blood, taken at baseline. The receptors derive from an adult who was a healthcare worker with PCR-confirmed SARS-CoV-2 infection or an uninfected control (not recorded which).

This CDR3 is CASSLGDFNYGYTF. CDR3 DNA sequence: TGCGCCAGCAGCCTGGGTGACTTCAACTATGGCTACACCTTC. The chain joins TRBV5-1 to TRBJ1-2; D unclear. There are 14 residues in the CDR3. Germline CDR1 is SGHRS and CDR2 is YFSETQ. V was pared by 4 bases and J by 2 bases, with 12 bases between. Combining the CDR3 with reference TRBV5-1 and TRBJ1-2 gives the whole variable domain KAGVTQTPRYLIKTRGQQVTLSCSPISGHRSVSWYQQTPGQGLQFLFEYFSETQRNKGNFPGRFSGRQFSNSRSEMNVSTLELGDSALYLCASSLGDFNYGYTFGSGTRLTVV.

The chain combines TRBV6-1 with TRBJ1-1, with no clear D. The CDR3 loop spans 14 amino acids. V lost 0 bases to trimming and J lost 5 bases, with 10 bases between them. The germline V gene has CDR1 MNHNS and CDR2 SASEGT. DNA of the CDR3: TGTGCCAGCAGTGAAGCGGGTGGTCGGACTGAAGCTTTCTTT. Translated: CASSEAGGRTEAFF.

The genes are TRBV11-2 and TRBJ1-4; the D is unclear. The CDR3 has 13 residues. Germline loops: CDR1 SGHAT, CDR2 FQNNGV. Deletions cut 2 bases from V and 7 bases from J, with 8 bases between. For the CDR3, the DNA is TGTGCCAGCAGCTTAAGCCGAATTGAAAAACTGTTTTTT. As protein: CASSLSRIEKLFF.

This clonotype was detected only once. The V gene is TRBV7-9, the J gene TRBJ2-7, with D hard to call. Germline CDR1 SEHNR, CDR2 FQNEAQ (reference sequence). The V end was cut by 5 bases, the J end by 4 bases, with 9 bases between. The CDR3 extends over 12 amino acids. CDR3 DNA sequence: TGTGCCAGCAGCCCAACCGGGTACGAGCAGTACTTC. Protein: CASSPTGYEQYF.

There are a few counts of this clonotype. The chain joins TRBV9 to TRBJ2-1; TRBD2 aligns across 7 bases. The J segment lost 4 bases and the V segment lost 3 bases, leaving 7 bases of the junction unmatched. CDR1 and CDR2 from the germline V gene are SGDLS and YYNGEE. The CDR3 runs 15 residues. DNA of the CDR3: TGTGCCAGCAGCGCCCGACTAGCTAGTTACAATGAGCAGTTCTTC. Amino acid sequence: CASSARLASYNEQFF.

The rearrangement joins TRBV29-1 to TRBJ2-7; a possible D gene is TRBD2 (5 bases). V dropped 6 bases and J dropped 0 bases, with 15 bases sitting between them. The CDR3 consists of 14 residues. The germline V gene encodes CDR1 SQVTM and CDR2 ANQGSEA. The CDR3 coding sequence is TGCAGCGTCTCGTCGGCTAGCTACTCCTACGAGCAGTACTTC. Its protein product is CSVSSASYSYEQYF.

This clonotype showed up many times. The rearrangement uses TRBV20-1 and TRBJ2-4; 12 bases fit TRBD2. The CDR3 loop spans 15 amino acids. CDR1 and CDR2 (germline): DFQATT, SNEGSKA (reference sequence). V was clipped by 6 bases and J by 6 bases; unmatched bases: 9. CDR3 nucleotide sequence: TGCAGTGCCACTAGCGGGAGGAGGGTTGGAAACATTCAGTACTTC. Encoded protein: CSATSGRRVGNIQYF.

As regards this clonotype: The junction departs from germline at one end; a sequencing error may be responsible. This chain joins TRBV7-2 and TRBJ2-7; D uncertain. Germline assignment: CDR1 SGHTA and CDR2 FQGNSA. The CDR3 is made up of 12 amino acids. CDR3 nucleotide sequence: TGTGCCAGCAGCTTAGTGTCCTTCGAGCAGTACTTC. Protein product: CASSLVSFEQYF. The variable domain in full, with the rest retrieved from reference TRBV7-2 and TRBJ2-7, is GAGVSQSPSNKVTEKGKDVELRCDPISGHTALYWYRQSLGQGLEFLIYFQGNSAPDKSGLPSDRFSAERTGGSVSTLTIQRTQQEDSAVYLCASSLVSFEQYFGPGTRLTVT.